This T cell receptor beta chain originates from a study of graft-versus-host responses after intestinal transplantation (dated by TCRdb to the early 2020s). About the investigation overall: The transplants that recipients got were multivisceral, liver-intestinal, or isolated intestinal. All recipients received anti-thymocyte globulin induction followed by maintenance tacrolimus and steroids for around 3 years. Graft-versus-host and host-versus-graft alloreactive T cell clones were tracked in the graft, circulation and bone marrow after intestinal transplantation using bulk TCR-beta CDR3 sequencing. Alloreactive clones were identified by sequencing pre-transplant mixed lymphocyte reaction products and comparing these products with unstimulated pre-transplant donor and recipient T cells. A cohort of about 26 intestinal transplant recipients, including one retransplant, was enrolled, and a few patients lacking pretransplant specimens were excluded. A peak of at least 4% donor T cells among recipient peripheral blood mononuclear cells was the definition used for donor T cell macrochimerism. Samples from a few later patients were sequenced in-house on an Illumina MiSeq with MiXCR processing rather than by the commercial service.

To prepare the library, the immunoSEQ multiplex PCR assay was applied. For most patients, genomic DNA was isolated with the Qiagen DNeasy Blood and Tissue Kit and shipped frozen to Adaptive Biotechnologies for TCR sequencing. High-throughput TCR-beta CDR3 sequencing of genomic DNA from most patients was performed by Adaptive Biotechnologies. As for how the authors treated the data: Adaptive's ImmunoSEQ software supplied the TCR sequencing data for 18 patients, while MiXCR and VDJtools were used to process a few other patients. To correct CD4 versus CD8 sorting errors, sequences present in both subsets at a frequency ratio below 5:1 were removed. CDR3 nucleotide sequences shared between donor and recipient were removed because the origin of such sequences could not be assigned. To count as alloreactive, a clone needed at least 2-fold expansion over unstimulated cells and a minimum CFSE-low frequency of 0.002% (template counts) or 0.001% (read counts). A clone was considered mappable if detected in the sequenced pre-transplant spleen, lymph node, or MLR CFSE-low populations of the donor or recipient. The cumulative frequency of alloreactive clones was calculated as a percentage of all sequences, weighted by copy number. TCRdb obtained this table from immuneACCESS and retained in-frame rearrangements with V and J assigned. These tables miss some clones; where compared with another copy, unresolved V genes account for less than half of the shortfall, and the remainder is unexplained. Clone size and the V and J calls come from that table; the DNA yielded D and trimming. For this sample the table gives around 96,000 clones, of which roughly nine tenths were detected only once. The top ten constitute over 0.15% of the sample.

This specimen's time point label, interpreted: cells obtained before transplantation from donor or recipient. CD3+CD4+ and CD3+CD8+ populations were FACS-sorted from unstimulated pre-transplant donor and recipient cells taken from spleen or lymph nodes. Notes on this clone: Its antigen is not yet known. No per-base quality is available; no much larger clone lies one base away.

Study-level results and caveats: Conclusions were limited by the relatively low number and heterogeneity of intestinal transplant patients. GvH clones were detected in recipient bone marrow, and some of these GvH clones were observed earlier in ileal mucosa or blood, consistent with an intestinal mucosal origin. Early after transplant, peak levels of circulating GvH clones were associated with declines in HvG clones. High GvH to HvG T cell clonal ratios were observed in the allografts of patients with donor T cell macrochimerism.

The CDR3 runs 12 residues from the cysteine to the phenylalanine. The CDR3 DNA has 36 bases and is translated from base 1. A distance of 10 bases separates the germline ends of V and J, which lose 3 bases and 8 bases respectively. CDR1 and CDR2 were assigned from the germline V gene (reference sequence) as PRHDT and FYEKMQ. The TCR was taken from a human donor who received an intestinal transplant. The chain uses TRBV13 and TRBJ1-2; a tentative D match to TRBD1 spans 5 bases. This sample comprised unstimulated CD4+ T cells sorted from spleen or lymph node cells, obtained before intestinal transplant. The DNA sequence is TGTGCCAGCAGCTTGGGGGGGAGCGGCTACACCTTC. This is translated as CASSLGGSGYTF.